This TCR beta chain stems from a study of T-cell memory formation after mild COVID-19. V lost 7 bases and J 2 bases, leaving 21 bases between the germline ends. The CDR3 sequence is 17 residues long. The V gene's germline CDR1 is MNHEY and CDR2 SVGAGI. About this clonotype: Antigen: not known.

Findings of the study overall: Cross-reactive memory seemingly joined, as some responding clones were found in pre-infection memory. The study found balanced CD4/CD8 in clones contracting day 15 to 85 and a CD4+ lean in later expanders.

TCRdb ran MiXCR on the 5' RACE reads and lists one entry per CDR3 protein. The profile shows 270,000 or so distinct CDR3 sequences, approximately 19% of them singletons. The sequence was collected from a man aged 18 to 35 who had mild COVID-19 (a few samples of this study predate the infection). Cell type and time point are not known. This chain links TRBV6-5 with TRBJ1-5, with D maybe TRBD1 (5 bases). The sequencing sample was made of PBMCs or a T cell subset sorted from them (not recorded which). The CDR3 reads CASKSLERGWGNQPQHF. The DNA of the CDR3 is TGTGCCAGCAAGAGCCTAGAGAGGGGTTGGGGCAATCAGCCCCAGCATTTT.